This T cell receptor (beta chain) was captured in a study of T cell responses to AZD1222 COVID-19 vaccine. Assay: immunoSEQ multiplex PCR; the TCRdb copy retains only in-frame clones and omits some. The sample records more than 95,000 clones, around 90% being singletons. This CDR3 has 18 residues. Per the germline V gene, CDR1 is SGHDN and CDR2 is FVKESK. V lost 0 bases to trimming and J lost 2 bases; unmatched junction nucleotides: 9. About this clone itself: Its target is not known.

General study points: Donors were largely white British and mainly female; clonal diversity was possibly underestimated. Targeting of unmutated variant regions was reportedly seen in nearly half of spike-specific TCRs. At study baseline, merely more than 5 AZD1222 recipients were seropositive. The study found Spike-specific TCR breadth and depth rose after two AZD1222 doses.

The origin of this receptor is an adult who received the AZD1222 COVID-19 vaccine. This sequence joins TRBV14 and TRBJ2-7; 11 positions match TRBD2. The sample in question was peripheral blood, obtained 28 days after the second AZD1222 dose. This CDR3 reads CASSQDASGGPNPYEQYF. The CDR3 DNA is TGTGCCAGCAGCCAAGACGCTAGCGGGGGGCCCAACCCCTACGAGCAGTACTTC.